This T cell receptor delta chain is drawn from a study of delta chains in infants with herpesvirus infections listed by TCRdb under 2023. For the wider study: A Ugandan infant birth cohort was prospectively followed from birth to characterize gammadelta T cell responses to primary cytomegalovirus (CMV) infection. In infants who were infected with CMV after birth, the study searched for a public fetal Vdelta1/Vgamma8 gammadelta TCR clonotype. gammadelta TCRs were sequenced from PBMC obtained from approximately 19 CMV-infected infants (one congenitally infected) and roughly 8 CMV-uninfected infants for whom sufficient sample was available. By approximate age, the infant blood samples fell into groups of 1.5, 4, 8 and 12 months. The previously published Belgian fetal and cord blood gammadelta TCR data were not generated in this cohort and were added only for comparison.

The paper's findings and limits, for the study overall: The public clonotype might still be present below the detection limit in CMV-uninfected infants. The public clonotype was detected only at the first time point after infection and was not found in uninfected infants or in infants infected after 120 days. The public Vdelta1 clonotype appeared in 4 of 18 CMV-infected infants: three infected postnatally before 120 days of age, plus the congenitally infected infant. A small sample size and the lack of race- or environment-matched controls were noted by the authors, because CMV is acquired by nearly all Ugandans before adulthood. Public-clonotype frequency among Vdelta1 cells appeared to be inversely correlated with age at infection and was observed to decay rapidly, seemingly without persisting beyond approximately 8 weeks.

To note about this clone: The antigen it binds to is not known. Given a far larger clone just one base away, this is likely a sequencing read error.

The CDR3 runs 16 amino acids, cysteine and phenylalanine included. Left in the record is the CDR3 DNA by itself, 48 bases read in frame from the first base. CDR1 and CDR2 were assigned from the germline V gene as TSWWSYY and QGS. Pregnant women getting prenatal care were recruited in Kampala, Uganda, and their infants were enrolled; maternal HIV status had to be documented. Home visits to families took place weekly, and collection of infant clinical information, oral swabs and peripheral blood began at 6 weeks of age and was repeated every 4 months after that. After blood was collected in heparin tubes, PBMC were isolated using Ficoll-Paque density gradient centrifugation and then cryopreserved. Library construction relied on RT-PCR. PBMC RNA was reverse transcribed with SuperScript II using gamma-chain- and delta-chain-specific primers to generate TCR cDNA. The cDNA was purified with AMPure XP beads, then amplified and indexed with Illumina adapters using the Nextera XT Index Kit. An Illumina MiSeq with a V2 300-cycle kit was used to sequence the gammadelta TCR libraries. The authors' analysis ran thus. Using MiXCR v2.1.12, CDR3 sequences were assembled, and reads were mapped onto D, J and V genes obtained from GenBank. Repertoire analyses of the CDR3 clonotypes were performed with VDJtools v1.2.1. For TCRdb, the public reads were processed anew by CATT, and duplicate DNA sequences were folded into one row. The authors' filters were not applied to this entry. Recorded for this sample are roughly 640 delta-chain clones; around 20% of them occurred a single time. Of the sample, about 18% falls within the top ten clones.

This sample comprised peripheral blood, obtained at time point 2 of longitudinal follow-up. This TCR was sampled from a human donor who was a Ugandan infant, either HIV-exposed or HIV-unexposed (not recorded which). The chain was built from TRDV1 and TRDJ1, with 10 junctional bases fitting TRDD3. The CDR3 corresponds to CALLGYWGIYTDKLIF. In nucleotide form, the sequence is TGTGCTCTGTTGGGGTACTGGGGGATCTACACAGATAAACTCATCTTT.